This entry describes one T cell receptor beta chain. The sample is drawn from a study of blood T cell repertoires in COVID-19. On the study more broadly: Researchers got acute and convalescent COVID-19 samples from the United States, Italy and Spain.

Clones were sequenced by immunoSEQ multiplex PCR, and TCRdb holds only the in-frame ones, with some missing. The sample has 310,000 or so clones; about 87% are singletons. Germline values: CDR1 KGHSH, CDR2 LQKENI. The CDR3 has 18 amino acids. V was clipped by 0 bases and J by 5 bases; unmatched bases: 11. The sample comprised peripheral blood. The sequence came from a man aged 30-40 years with COVID-19, enrolled during active disease. The gene calls are TRBV18 and TRBJ2-1, with TRBD1 matching over 9 bases. DNA for the CDR3: TGTGCCAGCTCACCACCGAAGGGACAGGGAAGGAGCAACAATGAGCAGTTCTTC. This gives the protein CASSPPKGQGRSNNEQFF.